Each of the 8 T cell receptor beta chains below was sequenced from the same sample in a study of radiotherapy plus CTLA-4 blockade in lung cancer. Using immunoSEQ multiplex PCR, the repertoire was profiled, and TCRdb retains in-frame clones only, with some absent. The table has around 45,000 clones, approximately 76% seen once. The input for sequencing was peripheral blood, taken from a patient treated with radiotherapy plus ipilimumab. Source of these receptors: a human donor with non-small cell lung cancer who had stable disease on radiotherapy plus ipilimumab.

This clone was found once. The V gene is TRBV27, the J gene TRBJ2-7, with unresolved D. Trimming removed 4 bases from V and 0 bases from J, with 7 bases in between. The CDR3 extends over 13 amino acids. Per the germline V gene, CDR1 is MNHEY and CDR2 is SMNVEV (reference sequence). The CDR3 coding sequence is TGTGCCAGCAGTTCTCGGAGCTCCTACGAGCAGTACGTC. This codes for CASSSRSSYEQYV.

This clone was seen a single time. The chain couples TRBV9 to TRBJ2-7, with a weak D call TRBD1 (6 bases). Germline CDR1 and CDR2: SGDLS and YYNGEE. The V gene lost 0 bases and the J gene lost 3 bases, with 10 bases spanning the gap. The CDR3 has 14 residues. CDR3 DNA sequence: TGTGCCAGCAGCGTAGATCCGGACAGCTACGAGCAGTACTTC. It encodes CASSVDPDSYEQYF.

This clone was counted between two and nine times. The chain is built from TRBV7-9 and TRBJ1-1, with TRBD1 matching over 7 bases. The CDR3 runs to 13 residues. Germline V lookup: CDR1 SEHNR, CDR2 FQNEAQ (reference sequence). V lost 6 bases, J lost 9 bases, and 10 bases stayed unmatched. DNA of the CDR3: TGTGCCAGCAGGCTAGGGGGCCAGGGCAAAGCTTTCTTT. This sequence encodes CASRLGGQGKAFF.

In nucleotides, the CDR3 is TGTGCCAGCAGCTCCAGACAGGGGAGCATGAACACTGAAGCTTTCTTT. It translates to CASSSRQGSMNTEAFF. The chain uses TRBV7-2 and TRBJ1-1; TRBD1 matches at 8 bases. Germline values: CDR1 SGHTA, CDR2 FQGNSA. J was trimmed by 0 bases and V by 4 bases; bases with no gene match: 7. The CDR3 consists of 16 residues.

The sample holds one count of this clone. The V gene is TRBV9, the J gene TRBJ2-2, with D perhaps assigned TRBD1 or TRBD2 (5 bases each). Germline loops: CDR1 SGDLS, CDR2 YYNGEE. V lost 8 bases, J lost 2 bases, and 16 bases lay in between. The CDR3 is 15 residues long. The CDR3 region is CARGDGRTNTGELFF. CDR3 DNA: TGTGCCAGGGGAGACGGTAGGACAAACACCGGGGAGCTGTTTTTT.

The chain has TRBV7-9 and TRBJ2-1; 7 bases are a match to TRBD2. This CDR3 is built from 15 residues. The trim removed 4 bases at V and 6 bases at J, leaving 9 bases unmatched. From germline, CDR1 is SEHNR and CDR2 FQNEAQ (reference sequence). DNA of the CDR3: TGTGCCAGCAGCTACACCCGCGGGGGTGCCAATGAGCAGTTCTTC. Encoded protein: CASSYTRGGANEQFF.

The V and J genes are TRBV5-5 and TRBJ2-1; 10 nucleotides line up with TRBD1. With 3 bases clipped from V and 5 bases from J, the junction kept 8 bases outside the gene matches. The CDR3 runs 16 residues. Germline V CDR1 and CDR2: SGHKS, YYEKEE (reference sequence). The CDR3 bases are TGTGCCAGCAGCTGGGGTGAGACAGGGGGCAACAATGAGCAGTTCTTC. It specifies CASSWGETGGNNEQFF.

This chain joins TRBV28 and TRBJ1-5; D might be TRBD1 (5 bases). Trimming shortened V by 4 bases and J by 0 bases, and 16 bases separated the two germline ends. The CDR3 is 17 amino acids. Germline lookup yields CDR1 MDHEN and CDR2 SYDVKM. Written as DNA, the CDR3 is TGTGCCAGCAGTTCGGCAGGGACCAGGCGTAGCAATCAGCCCCAGCATTTT. This encodes CASSSAGTRRSNQPQHF.